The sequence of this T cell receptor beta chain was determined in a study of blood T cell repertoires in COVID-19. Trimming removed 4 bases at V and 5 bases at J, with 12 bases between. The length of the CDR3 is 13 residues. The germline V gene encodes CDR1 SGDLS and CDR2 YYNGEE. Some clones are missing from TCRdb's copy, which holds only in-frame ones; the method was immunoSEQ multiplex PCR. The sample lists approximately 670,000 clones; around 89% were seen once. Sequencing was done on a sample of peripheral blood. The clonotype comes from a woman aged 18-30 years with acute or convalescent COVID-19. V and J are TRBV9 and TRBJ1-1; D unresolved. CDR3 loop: CASSFSPGTEAFF. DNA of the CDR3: TGTGCCAGCAGCTTTAGCCCCGGGACTGAAGCTTTCTTT.